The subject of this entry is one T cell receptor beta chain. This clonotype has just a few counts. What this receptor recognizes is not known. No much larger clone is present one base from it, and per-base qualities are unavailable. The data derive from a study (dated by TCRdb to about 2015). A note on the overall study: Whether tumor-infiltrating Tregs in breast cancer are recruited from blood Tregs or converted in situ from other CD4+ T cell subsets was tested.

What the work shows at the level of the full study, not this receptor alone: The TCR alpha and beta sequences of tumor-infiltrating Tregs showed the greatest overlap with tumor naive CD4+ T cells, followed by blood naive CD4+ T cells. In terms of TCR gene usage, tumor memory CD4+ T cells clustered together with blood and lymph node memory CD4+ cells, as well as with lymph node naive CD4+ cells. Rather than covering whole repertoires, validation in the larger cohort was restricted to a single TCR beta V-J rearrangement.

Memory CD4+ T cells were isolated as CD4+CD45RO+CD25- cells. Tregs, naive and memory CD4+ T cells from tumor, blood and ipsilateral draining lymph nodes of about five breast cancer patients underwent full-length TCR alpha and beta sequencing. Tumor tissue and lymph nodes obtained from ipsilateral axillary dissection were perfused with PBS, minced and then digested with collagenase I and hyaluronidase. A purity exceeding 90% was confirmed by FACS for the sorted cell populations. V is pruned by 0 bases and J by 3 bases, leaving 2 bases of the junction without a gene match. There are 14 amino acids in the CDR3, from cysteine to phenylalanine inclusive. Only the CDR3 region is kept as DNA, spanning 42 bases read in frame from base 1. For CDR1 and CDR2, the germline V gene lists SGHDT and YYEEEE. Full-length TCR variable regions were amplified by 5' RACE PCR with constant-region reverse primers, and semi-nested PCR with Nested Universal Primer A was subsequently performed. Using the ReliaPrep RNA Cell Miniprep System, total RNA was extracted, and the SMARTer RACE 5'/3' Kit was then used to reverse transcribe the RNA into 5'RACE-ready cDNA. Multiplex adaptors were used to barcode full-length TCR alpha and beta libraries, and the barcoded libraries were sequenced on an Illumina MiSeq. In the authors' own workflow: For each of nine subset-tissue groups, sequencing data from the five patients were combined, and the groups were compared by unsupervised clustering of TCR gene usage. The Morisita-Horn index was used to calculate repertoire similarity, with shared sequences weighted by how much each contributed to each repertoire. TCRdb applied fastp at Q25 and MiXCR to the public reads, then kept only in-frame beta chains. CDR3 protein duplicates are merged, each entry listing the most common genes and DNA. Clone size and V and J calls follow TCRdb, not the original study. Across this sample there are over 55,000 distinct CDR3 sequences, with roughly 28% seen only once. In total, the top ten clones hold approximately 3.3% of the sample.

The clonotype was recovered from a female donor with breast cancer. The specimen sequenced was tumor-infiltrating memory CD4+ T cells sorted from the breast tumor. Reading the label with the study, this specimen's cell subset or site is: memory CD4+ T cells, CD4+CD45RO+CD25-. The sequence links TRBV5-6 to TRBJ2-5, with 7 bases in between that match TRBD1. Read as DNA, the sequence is TGTGCCAGCAGCTTGGGGGGACAGAAAGAGACCCAGTACTTC. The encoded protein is CASSLGGQKETQYF.